This T cell receptor (beta chain) originates from a study of cytomegalovirus exposure and HLA in healthy donors. Whole-study results and caveats: The authors later found most CMV-associated TCR beta chains appeared HLA-restricted. Sequencing likely generated an artifact that appeared as a cluster of highly shared sequence variants.

The PCR was carried out with 60 Vbeta primers and 13 Jbeta primers. Here immunoSEQ multiplex PCR was the method, and the copy in TCRdb shows in-frame clones only, minus some. Of about 76,000 clones listed, roughly two thirds were seen once; the top ten hold roughly 15%. As to this clone: Its specificity is not known.

CDR3 length: 16 amino acids. From germline, CDR1 is LNHDA and CDR2 SQIVND (reference sequence). With 3 bases clipped from V and 4 bases from J, the junction kept 6 bases outside the gene matches. The sequenced sample was PBMCs. The clonotype was recovered from a woman aged 40 to 55 in good health and CMV-seropositive. The chain carries TRBV19 and TRBJ2-7, with 13 positions matching TRBD2. In DNA form, the CDR3 reads TGTGCCAGTAGTATCCGGACTAGCGGGAGTCAATACGAGCAGTACTTC. As protein: CASSIRTSGSQYEQYF.